This T cell receptor (beta chain) stems from a study of metastatic and nonmetastatic thyroid tumors. Trimming shortened V by 6 bases and J by 0 bases, and 9 bases separated the two germline ends. Germline V lookup: CDR1 LNHDA, CDR2 SQIVND (reference sequence). The CDR3 extends over 15 amino acids. Via MiXCR, TCRdb re-called the PCR reads. The table has roughly 18,000 clones, 29% seen once. By proportion, this clone is medium-sized. Nobody among the patients had been given any treatment before thyroid surgery. The sample taken for sequencing was tumor tissue. This chain links TRBV19 with TRBJ1-6, with D unresolved. The sequence was obtained from a female donor with papillary thyroid cancer or a benign thyroid nodule (not recorded which). Some clones in this sample may be carry-over from other donors' samples. The CDR3 region has the DNA TGTGCCAGTAGAGCCAGGAGCTCCTATAATTCACCCCTCCACTTT. Translated, it gives CASRARSSYNSPLHF.